Shown below are 2 T cell receptor beta chains from a single sample sequenced in a study of CD8+ T cells in alopecia areata. Reverse transcribed after extraction, RNA yielded cDNA as the sequencing template. TCRdb's copy holds only in-frame clones and misses some; the assay was immunoSEQ multiplex PCR. The data contain about 200,000 clones, about 56% of them singletons. The sample comprised CD8+ T cells sorted from blood. All receptors derive from a human donor in good health.

The chain carries TRBV25-1 and TRBJ2-7; TRBD1 or TRBD2 may be the D gene (5 bases each). The CDR3 covers 11 residues. V dropped 3 bases and J dropped 7 bases, with 7 bases sitting between them. Germline V gene lookup returns CDR1 MGHDK and CDR2 SYGVNS. The chain's CDR3 is CASSEGEEQYF. Written as DNA, the CDR3 is TGTGCCAGCAGTGAGGGGGAAGAGCAGTACTTC.

The V call is TRBV9, the J call TRBJ2-2; 7 positions match TRBD2. From germline, CDR1 is SGDLS and CDR2 YYNGEE. This CDR3 comprises 17 residues. The ends lost 3 bases at V and 3 bases at J; junction bases unmatched: 11. The CDR3 spells CASSASGGRADTGELFF. In DNA, the CDR3 is TGTGCCAGCAGCGCCTCCGGGGGGAGAGCCGACACCGGGGAGCTGTTTTTT.